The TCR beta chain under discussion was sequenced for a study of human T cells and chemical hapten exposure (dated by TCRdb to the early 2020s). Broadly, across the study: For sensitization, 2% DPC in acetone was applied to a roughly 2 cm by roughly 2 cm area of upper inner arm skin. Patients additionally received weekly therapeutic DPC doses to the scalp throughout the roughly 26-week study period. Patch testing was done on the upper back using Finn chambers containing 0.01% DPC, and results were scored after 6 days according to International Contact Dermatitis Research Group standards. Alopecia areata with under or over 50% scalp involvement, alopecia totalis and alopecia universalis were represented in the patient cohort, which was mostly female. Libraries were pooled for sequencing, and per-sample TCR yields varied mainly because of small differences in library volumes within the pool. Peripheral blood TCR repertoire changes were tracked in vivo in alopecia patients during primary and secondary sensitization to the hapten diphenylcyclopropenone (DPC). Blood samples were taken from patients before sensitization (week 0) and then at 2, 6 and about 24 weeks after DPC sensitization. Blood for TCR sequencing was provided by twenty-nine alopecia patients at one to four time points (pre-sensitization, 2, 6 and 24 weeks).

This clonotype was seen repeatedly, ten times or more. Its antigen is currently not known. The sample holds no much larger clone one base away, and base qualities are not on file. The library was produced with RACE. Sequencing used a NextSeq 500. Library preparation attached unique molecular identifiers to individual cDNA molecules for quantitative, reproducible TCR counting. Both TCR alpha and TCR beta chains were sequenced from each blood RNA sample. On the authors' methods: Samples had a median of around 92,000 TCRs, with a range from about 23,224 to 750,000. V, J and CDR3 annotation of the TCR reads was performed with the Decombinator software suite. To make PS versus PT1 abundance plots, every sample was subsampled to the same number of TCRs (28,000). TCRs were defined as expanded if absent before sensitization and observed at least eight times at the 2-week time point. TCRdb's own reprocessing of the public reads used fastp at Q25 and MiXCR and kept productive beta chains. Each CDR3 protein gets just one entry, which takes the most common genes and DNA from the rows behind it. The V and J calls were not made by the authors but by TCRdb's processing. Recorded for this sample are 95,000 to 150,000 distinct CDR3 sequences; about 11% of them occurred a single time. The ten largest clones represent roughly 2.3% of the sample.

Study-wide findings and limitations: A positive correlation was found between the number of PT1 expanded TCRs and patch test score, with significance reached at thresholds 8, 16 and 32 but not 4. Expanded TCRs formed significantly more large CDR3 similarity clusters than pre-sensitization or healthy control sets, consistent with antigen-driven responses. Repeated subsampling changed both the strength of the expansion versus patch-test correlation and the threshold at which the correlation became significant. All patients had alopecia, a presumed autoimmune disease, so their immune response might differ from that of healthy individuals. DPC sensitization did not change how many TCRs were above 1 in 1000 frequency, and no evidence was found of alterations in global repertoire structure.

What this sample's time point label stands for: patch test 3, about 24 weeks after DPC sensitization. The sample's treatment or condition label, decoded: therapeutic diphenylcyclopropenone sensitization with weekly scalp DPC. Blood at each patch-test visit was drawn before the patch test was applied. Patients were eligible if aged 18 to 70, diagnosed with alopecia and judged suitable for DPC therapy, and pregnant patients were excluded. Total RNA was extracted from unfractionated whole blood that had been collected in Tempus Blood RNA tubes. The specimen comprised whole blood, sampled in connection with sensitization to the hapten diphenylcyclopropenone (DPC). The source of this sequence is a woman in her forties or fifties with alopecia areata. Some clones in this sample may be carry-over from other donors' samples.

The DNA reads TGTGCCACCAGTGATCCTTCGGGGTCCAGCGTCTACAATGAGCAGTTCTTC. This gives the protein CATSDPSGSSVYNEQFF. The V and J genes are TRBV24-1 and TRBJ2-1; TRBD2 is possibly the D segment (5 matching bases). According to the germline V gene, CDR1 reads KGHDR and CDR2 reads SFDVKD. The trim is 3 bases for V and 3 bases for J, with a gap of 17 bases between the germline ends. The CDR3 contains 17 residues, cysteine and phenylalanine counted. The only DNA kept is the CDR3, 51 bases in frame from the first base.